The rows below give T cell receptor beta chains drawn from one sample of a study of beta chain features in type 1 diabetes. Generated by immunoSEQ multiplex PCR, the TCRdb table keeps only in-frame clones and is missing some. The sample includes fewer than 350,000 clones, approximately 16% of them seen just once. The source material was naive CD4+ T cells from blood. Receptor source: a man aged 18 to 30 with type 1 diabetes. Each CDR3 is given with its conserved first and last residue. D genes are given only for firm matches. Only some rows state a clone size, as once, few, many or a class for expanded clones.

d_gene,j_gene,v_gene,abundance,CDR3aa,CDR3nt
-,TRBJ2-5,TRBV5-1,few,CASSWTGVQETQYF,TGCGCCAGCAGCTGGACGGGGGTCCAAGAGACCCAGTACTTC
-,TRBJ2-5,TRBV4-3,few,CASSQETQETQYF,TGCGCCAGCAGCCAAGAAACACAAGAGACCCAGTACTTC
TRBD1,TRBJ1-1,TRBV28,-,CASSSTDRAAFSNTEAFF,TGTGCCAGCAGTTCGACGGACAGGGCGGCTTTTTCGAACACTGAAGCTTTCTTT
TRBD1,TRBJ2-1,TRBV9,-,CASSVGTAQNEQFF,TGTGCCAGCAGCGTGGGGACAGCCCAAAATGAGCAGTTCTTC
-,TRBJ2-1,TRBV4-1,few,CASSQDSYSTEQFF,TGCGCCAGCAGCCAAGATTCTTACTCCACTGAGCAGTTCTTC
-,TRBJ2-1,TRBV6-6,few,CASSYSGTGYNEQFF,TGTGCCAGCAGTTACAGCGGAACGGGCTACAATGAGCAGTTCTTC
TRBD1,TRBJ2-2,TRBV15,-,CATSRPGQANTGELFF,TGTGCCACCAGCAGGCCGGGACAGGCAAACACCGGGGAGCTGTTTTTT
-,TRBJ2-7,TRBV6-5,-,CASSYLPVPQGEQYF,TGTGCCAGCAGTTATCTTCCAGTCCCCCAGGGAGAGCAGTACTTC
-,TRBJ1-1,TRBV7-9,few,CASSLAQVNTEAFF,TGTGCCAGCAGCTTAGCGCAGGTGAACACTGAAGCTTTCTTT
TRBD1,TRBJ1-1,TRBV5-6,-,CASSMTGGTEAFF,TGTGCCAGCAGCATGACAGGGGGAACTGAAGCTTTCTTT